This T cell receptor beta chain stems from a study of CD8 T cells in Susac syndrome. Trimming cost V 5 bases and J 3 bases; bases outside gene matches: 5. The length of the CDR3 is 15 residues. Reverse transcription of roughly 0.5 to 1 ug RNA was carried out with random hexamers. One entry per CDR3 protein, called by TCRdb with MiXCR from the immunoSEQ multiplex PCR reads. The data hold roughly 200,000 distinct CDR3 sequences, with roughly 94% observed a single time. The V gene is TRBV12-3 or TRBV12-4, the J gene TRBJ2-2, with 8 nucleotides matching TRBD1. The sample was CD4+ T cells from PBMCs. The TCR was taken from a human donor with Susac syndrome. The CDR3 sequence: CASSPRTGHTGELFF. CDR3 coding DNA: TGTGCCAGCAGTCCCCGGACAGGGCACACCGGGGAGCTGTTTTTT.